This T cell receptor beta chain was identified in a study of vaccination and CD4 T cells after COVID-19. Across the whole study: Between diagnosis and the drawing of post-COVID samples lay a median around 100 days (range 35 to 161). General study results and limits: Going from 21 to 38, median SARS-CoV-2-reactive clonotypes did not rise significantly.

Germline loops: CDR1 DFQATT, CDR2 SNEGSKA (reference sequence). V trimming: 4 bases; J trimming: 4 bases; junction bases outside the gene matches: 4. CDR3 length equals 13 residues. Sequencing of cultured CD4+ T cell DNA used the Oncomine TCR Beta short-read assay. MiXCR was run by TCRdb on the PCR reads, yielding one entry per CDR3 protein. The sample has around 17,000 distinct CDR3 sequences; roughly 48% are singletons. Concerning this clonotype: Its antigen is currently unknown.

This sample's time point: late sampling 161 to 241 days after vaccination in a few convalescent patients. Treatment specified: roughly ten-day PBMC culture with coronavirus spike peptide pools or control peptides (ViraFEST assay). This TCR was recovered from a human donor who had recovered from COVID-19. The specimen comprised CD4+ T cells from blood, cultured in vitro, sampled about 7 months after SARS-CoV-2 vaccination. The chain employs TRBV20-1 and TRBJ2-5; 9 bases line up with TRBD2. CDR3 residues: CSANSGSRETQYF. The CDR3 region has the DNA TGCAGTGCTAATAGCGGGAGCCGAGAGACCCAGTACTTC.